This T cell receptor beta chain comes out of a study of regulatory T cells in long-lasting Graves disease. Stated time point: persistent/refractory GD, antithyroid drugs over 5 years with positive TRAb. Preparation of the TCR library used RNA extracted from PBMCs. V dropped 4 bases and J dropped 0; count of bases not matched to a gene: 4. Germline-derived CDR1 and CDR2 are SGHTA and FQGNSA. CDR3 length: 16 amino acids. Arm-PCR of CDR3 regions and iRepertoire HTBI primers were the basis on which TCR beta libraries were built. In TCRdb, the multiplex PCR reads were re-called with MiXCR into one record per CDR3 protein. The sample lists about 400,000 distinct CDR3 sequences, roughly 20% seen once, with around 20% in the top ten. Findings and caveats of the study: Newly diagnosed Graves' patients had higher TCR diversity than persistent ones.

This clonotype turned up a few times. The antigen is not known. The chain carries TRBV7-2 and TRBJ1-4, with TRBD1 matching 8 bases. This clonotype was obtained from a female donor with Graves disease. The specimen comprised peripheral blood mononuclear cells (PBMCs), sampled when the disease was refractory, from a patient treated with antithyroid drugs. The CDR3 is CASSSTGAATNEKLFF. As DNA, the CDR3 is TGTGCCAGCAGCTCGACAGGGGCTGCAACTAATGAAAAACTGTTTTTT.